This TCR beta chain was recovered during a study of blood T cell repertoires in COVID-19. Study-level information: Italy, Spain and the United States were the sources of the convalescent and acute COVID-19 samples. PBMCs, B-cell-depleted T cells, or T cells were the source of the cDNA or gDNA that made up the material.

A remark on this clone: The junction departs from germline at one end; a sequencing error may be responsible.

The CDR3 consists of 14 residues. The V gene's germline CDR1 is SSHAT and CDR2 FNYEAQ (reference sequence). Authors' analysis steps: Amplification of reference gene primers provided the estimated nucleated cell counts. Sequenced by immunoSEQ multiplex PCR; TCRdb stores in-frame clones only, minus some. V and J calls and clone size are given by that table; D and trimming were obtained from the DNA. In the table there are nearly 250,000 clones, approximately 86% of which are singletons. The chain recombines TRBV7-7 with TRBJ2-7; D may be TRBD1 (6 bases). This clonotype originated in a woman aged 60 to 75 who had recovered from COVID-19. Sequencing was performed on peripheral blood. The DNA for the CDR3 is TGTGCTAGCAGCATGAATACAGGGTCCGGCGAGCAGTACTTC. This sequence encodes CASSMNTGSGEQYF.